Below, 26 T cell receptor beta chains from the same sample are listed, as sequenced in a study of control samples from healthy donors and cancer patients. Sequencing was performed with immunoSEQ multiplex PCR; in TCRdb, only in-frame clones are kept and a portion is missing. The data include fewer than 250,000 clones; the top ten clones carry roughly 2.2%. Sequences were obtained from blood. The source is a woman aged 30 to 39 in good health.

CDR3 DNA: TGTGCCAGCAGCTTGGCCGGACGGTATACGGGGAGGAGCACAGATACGCAGTATTTT. Translating gives CASSLAGRYTGRSTDTQYF. The V gene is TRBV5-5, the J gene TRBJ2-3; D perhaps matches TRBD2 (6 bases). The CDR3 length is 19 residues. Per germline, CDR1 SGHKS and CDR2 YYEKEE (reference sequence). Trimming took 0 bases from V and 0 from J, leaving 20 bases between them.

The CDR3 is CASSLADRGVYGYTF. CDR3 DNA: TGCGCCAGCAGCTTGGCGGACAGGGGGGTTTATGGCTACACCTTC. The rearrangement joins TRBV5-1 to TRBJ1-2, with 10 bases lining up with TRBD1. Germline trimming cut 0 bases from V and 5 bases from J; bases unmatched to any gene: 4. The germline V gene has CDR1 SGHRS and CDR2 YFSETQ. The CDR3 is 15 residues long. The complete variable domain, with remaining parts taken from reference TRBV5-1 and TRBJ1-2, reads KAGVTQTPRYLIKTRGQQVTLSCSPISGHRSVSWYQQTPGQGLQFLFEYFSETQRNKGNFPGRFSGRQFSNSRSEMNVSTLELGDSALYLCASSLADRGVYGYTFGSGTRLTVV.

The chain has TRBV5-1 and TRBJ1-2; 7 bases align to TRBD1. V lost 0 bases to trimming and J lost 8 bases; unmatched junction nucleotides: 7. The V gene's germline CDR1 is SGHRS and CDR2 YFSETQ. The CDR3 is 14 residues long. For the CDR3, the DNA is TGCGCCAGCAGCTTGGGAGACAGGGTGAAGGGCTACACCTTC. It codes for CASSLGDRVKGYTF.

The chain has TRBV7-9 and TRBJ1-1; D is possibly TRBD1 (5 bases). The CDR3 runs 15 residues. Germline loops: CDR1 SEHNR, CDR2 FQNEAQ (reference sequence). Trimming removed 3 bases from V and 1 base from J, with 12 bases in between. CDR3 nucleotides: TGTGCCAGCAGCTTTCCGGGACCTCCGAACACTGAAGCTTTCTTT. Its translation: CASSFPGPPNTEAFF.

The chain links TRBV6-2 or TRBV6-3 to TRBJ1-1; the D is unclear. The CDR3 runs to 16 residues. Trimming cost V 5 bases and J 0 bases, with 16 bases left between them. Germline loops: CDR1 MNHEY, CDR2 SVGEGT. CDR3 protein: CASSGRGPSMNTEAFF. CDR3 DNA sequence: TGTGCCAGCAGTGGCCGAGGACCATCGATGAACACTGAAGCTTTCTTT.

CDR3 sequence (DNA): TGTGCCAGCAGTTTACAGGGTACGATATCACCCCTCCACTTT. This gives the protein CASSLQGTISPLHF. This sequence joins TRBV6-2 or TRBV6-3 and TRBJ1-6; maybe TRBD1 (6 bases). Germline assignment: CDR1 MNHEY and CDR2 SVGEGT. The V end lost 4 bases, the J end lost 10 bases, and 14 bases lay between the germline ends. CDR3 length: 14 amino acids.

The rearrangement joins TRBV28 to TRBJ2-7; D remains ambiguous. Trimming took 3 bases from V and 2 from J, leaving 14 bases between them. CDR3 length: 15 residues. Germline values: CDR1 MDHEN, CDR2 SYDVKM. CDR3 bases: TGTGCCAGCAGTTTTTCCGTGGACGGAGCCTACGAGCAGTACTTC. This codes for CASSFSVDGAYEQYF.

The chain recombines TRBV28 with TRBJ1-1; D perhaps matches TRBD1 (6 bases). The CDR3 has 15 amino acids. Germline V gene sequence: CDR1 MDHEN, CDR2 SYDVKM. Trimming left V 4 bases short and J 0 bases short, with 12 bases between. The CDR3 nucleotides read TGTGCCAGCAGTTCTCCGGGACACCTGAACACTGAAGCTTTCTTT. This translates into CASSSPGHLNTEAFF.

CDR3 sequence: CASSFVGASDYEQYF. In DNA, the CDR3 is TGTGCCAGCAGTTTCGTGGGGGCGTCGGACTACGAGCAGTACTTC. The V call is TRBV27, the J call TRBJ2-7, with a weak D call TRBD1 (6 bases). The CDR3 runs 15 residues. CDR1 is MNHEY and CDR2 is SMNVEV in the germline V gene (reference sequence). The ends were cut back, 3 bases at V and 3 bases at J, with 15 bases in the middle.

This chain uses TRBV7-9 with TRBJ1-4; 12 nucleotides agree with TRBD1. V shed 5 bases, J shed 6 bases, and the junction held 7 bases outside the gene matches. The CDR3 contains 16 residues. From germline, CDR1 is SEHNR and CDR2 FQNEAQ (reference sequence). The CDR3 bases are TGTGCCAGCAGCCGGGACAGGGGGCGGTTAGATGAAAAACTGTTTTTT. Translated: CASSRDRGRLDEKLFF.

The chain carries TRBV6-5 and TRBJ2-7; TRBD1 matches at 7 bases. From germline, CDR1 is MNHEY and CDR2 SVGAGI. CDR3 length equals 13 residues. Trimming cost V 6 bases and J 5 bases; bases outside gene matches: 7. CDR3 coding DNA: TGTGCCAGCAGAACAGACAGGGAAAACGAGCAGTACTTC. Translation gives CASRTDRENEQYF.

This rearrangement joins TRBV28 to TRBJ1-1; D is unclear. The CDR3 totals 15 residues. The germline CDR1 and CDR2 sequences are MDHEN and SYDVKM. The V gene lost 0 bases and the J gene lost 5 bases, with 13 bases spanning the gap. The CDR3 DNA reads TGTGCCAGCAGTTTATGGTCAGGCCTCCGTACTGAAGCTTTCTTT. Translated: CASSLWSGLRTEAFF. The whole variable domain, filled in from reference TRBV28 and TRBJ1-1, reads DVKVTQSSRYLVKRTGEKVFLECVQDMDHENMFWYRQDPGLGLRLIYFSYDVKMKEKGDIPEGYSVSREKKERFSLILESASTNQTSMYLCASSLWSGLRTEAFFGQGTRLTVV.

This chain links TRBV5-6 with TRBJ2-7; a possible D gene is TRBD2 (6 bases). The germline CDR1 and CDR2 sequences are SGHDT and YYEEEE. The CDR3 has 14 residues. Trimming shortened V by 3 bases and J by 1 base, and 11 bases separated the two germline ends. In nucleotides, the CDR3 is TGTGCCAGCAGCTCGGCGGGGAGATCCTACGAGCAGTACTTC. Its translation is CASSSAGRSYEQYF.

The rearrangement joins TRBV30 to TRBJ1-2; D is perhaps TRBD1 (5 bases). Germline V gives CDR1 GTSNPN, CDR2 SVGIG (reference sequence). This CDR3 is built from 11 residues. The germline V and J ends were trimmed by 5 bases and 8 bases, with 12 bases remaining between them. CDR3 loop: CAWLTARGYTF. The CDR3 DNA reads TGTGCCTGGTTGACAGCTCGGGGCTACACCTTC.

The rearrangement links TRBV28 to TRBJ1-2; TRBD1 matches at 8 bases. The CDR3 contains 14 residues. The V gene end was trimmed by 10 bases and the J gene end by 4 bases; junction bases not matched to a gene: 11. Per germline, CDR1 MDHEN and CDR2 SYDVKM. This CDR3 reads CATIPRQGRYGYTF. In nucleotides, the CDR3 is TGTGCCACCATTCCGAGACAGGGGCGCTATGGCTACACCTTC.

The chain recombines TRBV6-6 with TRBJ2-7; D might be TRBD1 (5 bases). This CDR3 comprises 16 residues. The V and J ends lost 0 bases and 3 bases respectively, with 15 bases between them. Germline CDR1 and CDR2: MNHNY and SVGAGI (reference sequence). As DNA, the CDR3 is TGTGCCAGCAGTTACTCGAATTCAGGGTTCGGCTACGAGCAGTACTTC. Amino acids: CASSYSNSGFGYEQYF.

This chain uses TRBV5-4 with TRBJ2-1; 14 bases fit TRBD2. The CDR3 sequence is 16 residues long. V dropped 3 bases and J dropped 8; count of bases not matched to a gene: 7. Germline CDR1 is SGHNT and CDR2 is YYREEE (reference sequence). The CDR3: CASSSRLAGGGDEQFF. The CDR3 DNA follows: TGTGCCAGCAGCTCCCGACTAGCGGGGGGGGGAGATGAGCAGTTCTTC.

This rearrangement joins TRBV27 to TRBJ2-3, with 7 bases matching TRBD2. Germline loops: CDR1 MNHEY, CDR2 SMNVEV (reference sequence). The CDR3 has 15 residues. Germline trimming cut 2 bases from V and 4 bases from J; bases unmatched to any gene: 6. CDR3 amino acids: CASSLRSGAADTQYF. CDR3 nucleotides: TGTGCCAGCAGTTTAAGGAGCGGGGCGGCAGATACGCAGTATTTT.

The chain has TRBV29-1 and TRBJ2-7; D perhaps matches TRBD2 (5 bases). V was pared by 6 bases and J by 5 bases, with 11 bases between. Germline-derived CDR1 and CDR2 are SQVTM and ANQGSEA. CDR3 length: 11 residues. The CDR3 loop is CSVRTSDEQYF. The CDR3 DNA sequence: TGCAGCGTCCGTACTAGTGACGAGCAGTACTTC.

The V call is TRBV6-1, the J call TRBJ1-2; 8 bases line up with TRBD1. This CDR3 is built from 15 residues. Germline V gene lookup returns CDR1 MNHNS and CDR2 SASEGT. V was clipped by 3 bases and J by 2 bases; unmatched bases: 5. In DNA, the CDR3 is TGTGCCAGCAGTGAGGACAGGGTTGGGAACTATGGCTACACCTTC. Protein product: CASSEDRVGNYGYTF.

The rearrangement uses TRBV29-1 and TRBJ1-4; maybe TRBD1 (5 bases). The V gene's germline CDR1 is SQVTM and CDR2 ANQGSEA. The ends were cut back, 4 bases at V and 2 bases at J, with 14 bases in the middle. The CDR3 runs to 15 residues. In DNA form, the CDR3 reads TGCAGCGTTGGGGGACGGGGGAATACTAATGAAAAACTGTTTTTT. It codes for CSVGGRGNTNEKLFF.

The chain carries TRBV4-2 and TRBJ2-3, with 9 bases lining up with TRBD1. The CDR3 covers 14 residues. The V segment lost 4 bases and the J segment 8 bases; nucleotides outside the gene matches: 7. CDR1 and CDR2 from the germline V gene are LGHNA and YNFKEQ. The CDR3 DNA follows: TGTGCCAGCAGCCTTAACAGGGGGCTGAGTACGCAGTATTTT. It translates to CASSLNRGLSTQYF.

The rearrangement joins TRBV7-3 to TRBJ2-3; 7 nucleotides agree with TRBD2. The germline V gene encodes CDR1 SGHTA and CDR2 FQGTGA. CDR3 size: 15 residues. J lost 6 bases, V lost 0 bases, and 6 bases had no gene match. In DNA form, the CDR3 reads TGTGCCAGCAGCTTAACAGGCGGGGGAGGCGATACGCAGTATTTT. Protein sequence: CASSLTGGGGDTQYF.

DNA for the CDR3: TGCGCCAGCAGCTTGGTGGACAGGCCCTACGAGCAGTACTTC. This sequence encodes CASSLVDRPYEQYF. The V gene is TRBV5-1, the J gene TRBJ2-7, with 7 bases matching TRBD1. Germline CDR1 SGHRS, CDR2 YFSETQ. This CDR3 region has 14 residues. V lost 0 bases to trimming and J lost 2 bases; unmatched junction nucleotides: 2.

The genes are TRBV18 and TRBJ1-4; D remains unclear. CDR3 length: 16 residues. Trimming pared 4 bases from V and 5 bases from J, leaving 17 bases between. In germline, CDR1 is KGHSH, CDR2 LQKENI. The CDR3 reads CASSLKSFRTNEKLFF. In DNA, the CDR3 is TGTGCCAGCTCACTCAAGAGTTTCAGGACGAATGAAAAACTGTTTTTT.

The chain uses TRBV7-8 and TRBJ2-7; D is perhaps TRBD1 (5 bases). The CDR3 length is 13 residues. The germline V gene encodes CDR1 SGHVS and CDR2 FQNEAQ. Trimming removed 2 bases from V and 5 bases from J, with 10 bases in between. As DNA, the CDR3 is TGTGCCAGCAGCTTATGGCCAGGGAACGAGCAGTACTTC. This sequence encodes CASSLWPGNEQYF.